Listed here are 20 T cell receptor beta chains from one sample, sequenced in a study of blood T cell repertoires in COVID-19. The repertoire was sequenced with immunoSEQ multiplex PCR; TCRdb's copy has only in-frame clones and lacks some. The sample has around 210,000 clones, over 70% seen once. The sequenced sample was peripheral blood. The receptors here all came from a woman aged 70-85 years with acute or convalescent COVID-19.

This chain joins TRBV6-1 and TRBJ1-2, with unresolved D. With 3 bases removed from V and 7 bases from J, the gap between germline ends came to 9 bases. Germline loops: CDR1 MNHNS, CDR2 SASEGT. This CDR3 is 12 amino acids long. CDR3 protein: CASSDVTSGYTF. CDR3 nucleotide sequence: TGTGCCAGCAGTGACGTGACTTCTGGCTACACCTTC.

This chain links TRBV7-2 with TRBJ2-1; 9 nucleotides align to TRBD2. Trimming at V came to 4 bases and at J to 7 bases, leaving 14 bases not matched to a gene. The germline gives CDR1 SGHTA, CDR2 FQGNSA. CDR3 length: 17 residues. Here the CDR3 reads CASSSLAGVLTINEQFF. The CDR3 DNA reads TGTGCCAGCAGCTCCTTAGCGGGAGTGCTTACAATTAATGAGCAGTTCTTC.

V usage is TRBV6-4 and J usage is TRBJ1-1; no reliable D call. Trimming removed 7 bases from V and 1 base from J, with 10 bases in between. Germline CDR1 is MRHNA and CDR2 is SNTAGT. This CDR3 spans 13 amino acids. The CDR3 DNA reads TGTGCCAGCATAAAACCGGGGAACACTGAAGCTTTCTTT. It encodes CASIKPGNTEAFF.

The CDR3 reads CASRGTTTDTQYF. In DNA form, the CDR3 reads TGTGCCAGCAGAGGGACTACCACAGATACGCAGTATTTT. The V and J genes are TRBV12-3 or TRBV12-4 and TRBJ2-3; 7 positions agree with TRBD2. The CDR3 has 13 residues. The J segment lost 2 bases and the V segment lost 6 bases, leaving 2 bases of the junction unmatched.

V usage is TRBV27 and J usage is TRBJ2-1, with D perhaps TRBD2 (5 bases). V gave up 4 bases and J gave up 2 bases, with 12 bases separating them. Germline values: CDR1 MNHEY, CDR2 SMNVEV (reference sequence). This CDR3 contains 15 residues. This chain's CDR3 is CASSSDWTAYNEQFF. DNA of the CDR3: TGTGCCAGCAGTTCCGACTGGACTGCCTACAATGAGCAGTTCTTC.

This clone was seen a few times. The CDR3, as DNA: TGCAGTGCTAGTTTCAGGGCAACCGGGGAGCTGTTTTTT. It codes for CSASFRATGELFF. This chain uses TRBV20-1 with TRBJ2-2, with TRBD1 as a possible D gene (5 bases). The germline CDR1 and CDR2 sequences are DFQATT and SNEGSKA (reference sequence). This CDR3 region has 13 residues. V lost 3 bases to trimming and J lost 5 bases, with 10 bases between them.

The rearrangement uses TRBV6-5 and TRBJ2-7; TRBD1 is a possible D gene (6 bases). The CDR3 consists of 13 residues. V lost 6 bases and J 1 base, leaving 10 bases between the germline ends. CDR1 MNHEY and CDR2 SVGAGI come from the germline V gene. The CDR3 sequence is CASRPTGSYEQYF. CDR3 sequence (DNA): TGTGCCAGCAGACCGACAGGTTCCTACGAGCAGTACTTC.

In DNA form, the CDR3 reads TGTGCCACCAGCAGCACAGGGGTGGGCGGCTACACCTTC. Its translation: CATSSTGVGGYTF. The chain is built from TRBV15 and TRBJ1-2; 7 bases are a match to TRBD1. This CDR3 contains 13 residues. V gave up 3 bases and J gave up 8 bases; unmatched junction bases: 6. Germline CDR1 reads LNHNV; CDR2 reads YYDKDF (reference sequence).

J is TRBJ1-2 and V is TRBV24-1; D perhaps matches TRBD1 (5 bases). The CDR3 is 13 residues long. Germline CDR1 is KGHDR and CDR2 is SFDVKD. Trimming pared 7 bases from V and 7 bases from J, leaving 15 bases between. The CDR3 spells CATRDKRSGGYTF. The CDR3 region has the DNA TGTGCCACCAGGGACAAAAGGTCGGGTGGCTACACCTTC.

This sequence joins TRBV27 and TRBJ1-2; D call uncertain. CDR3 length: 14 amino acids. V was shortened by 3 bases and J by 2 bases, with 10 bases between the two germline ends. CDR1 MNHEY and CDR2 SMNVEV come from the germline V gene (reference sequence). CDR3 bases: TGTGCCAGCAGTTTCGGGAGGCCCAACTATGGCTACACCTTC. It translates to CASSFGRPNYGYTF.

The CDR3 protein is CASSPGLYYEQYF. CDR3 bases: TGTGCCAGCTCACCGGGACTTTACTACGAGCAGTACTTC. The J gene is TRBJ2-7, the V gene TRBV18; a possible D gene is TRBD2 (6 bases). Germline CDR1 and CDR2: KGHSH and LQKENI. The V and J ends lost 3 bases and 3 bases respectively, with 9 bases between them. The CDR3 has 13 residues.

V and J are TRBV18 and TRBJ1-5, with D possibly TRBD1 on 6 matching bases. The V end was cut by 5 bases, the J end by 11 bases, with 13 bases between. The CDR3 consists of 12 residues. CDR1 is KGHSH and CDR2 is LQKENI in the germline V gene. CDR3 amino acids: CASSSDGTTQHF. The CDR3 coding sequence is TGTGCCAGCTCAAGCGATGGGACAACCCAGCATTTT.

This rearrangement joins TRBV5-1 to TRBJ2-1; D is possibly TRBD1 (6 bases). V lost 3 bases, J lost 5 bases, and 18 bases lay in between. The CDR3 consists of 16 residues. Germline loops: CDR1 SGHRS, CDR2 YFSETQ. The CDR3 bases are TGCGCCAGCAGCTGGCAGTTTAGGACAGCAAACAATGAGCAGTTCTTC. Amino acids: CASSWQFRTANNEQFF. The whole variable domain, filled in from reference TRBV5-1 and TRBJ2-1, reads KAGVTQTPRYLIKTRGQQVTLSCSPISGHRSVSWYQQTPGQGLQFLFEYFSETQRNKGNFPGRFSGRQFSNSRSEMNVSTLELGDSALYLCASSWQFRTANNEQFFGPGTRLTVL.

This chain joins TRBV24-1 and TRBJ2-2; the match to TRBD2 covers 8 bases. The CDR3 has 16 residues. Germline CDR1 KGHDR, CDR2 SFDVKD. V trimming: 3 bases; J trimming: 1 base; junction bases outside the gene matches: 3. For the CDR3, the DNA is TGTGCCACCAGTGATCAAAGCGGGGGGAACACCGGGGAGCTGTTTTTT. This sequence encodes CATSDQSGGNTGELFF.

The V gene is TRBV6-1, the J gene TRBJ1-5; 9 nucleotides align to TRBD1. Germline V gives CDR1 MNHNS, CDR2 SASEGT. The CDR3 loop spans 16 amino acids. The V gene end was trimmed by 3 bases and the J gene end by 4 bases; junction bases not matched to a gene: 7. This CDR3 is CASSDGGTGINQPQHF. CDR3 nucleotides: TGTGCCAGCAGTGACGGTGGGACAGGGATTAATCAGCCCCAGCATTTT.

The rearrangement joins TRBV18 to TRBJ2-1; maybe TRBD1 (5 bases). This CDR3 spans 17 amino acids. Germline V CDR1 and CDR2: KGHSH, LQKENI. V lost 3 bases and J 0 bases, leaving 15 bases between the germline ends. CDR3 sequence reads: CASSPLGVGSSYNEQFF. DNA for the CDR3: TGTGCCAGCTCACCCCTAGGGGTCGGAAGCTCCTACAATGAGCAGTTCTTC.

Of note for this clone: At one of its ends the junction is not consistent with the germline gene, which may arise from a read error. The chain combines TRBV27 with TRBJ1-2; TRBD1 matches at 10 bases. Germline CDR1 and CDR2: MNHEY and SMNVEV (reference sequence). The CDR3 is 13 residues long. The CDR3 DNA is TGTGCCAGCAGCATTATCGCGGGGACAGGGGCATACTTC. Translated, it gives CASSIIAGTGAYF.

A few counts support this clone. This sequence joins TRBV29-1 and TRBJ2-1; tentatively, D is TRBD2 (6 bases). Germline lookup yields CDR1 SQVTM and CDR2 ANQGSEA. V lost 3 bases and J lost 13, with 22 bases in between. The CDR3 has 14 residues. The CDR3 coding sequence is TGCAGCGTTGACGTTCCCGCCGGGCGGGGTACCCAGTTCTTC. Translation gives CSVDVPAGRGTQFF.

As regards this clone: The sample holds other DNA sequences that translate to the same CDR3. The V and J genes are TRBV5-6 and TRBJ1-5; D is unclear. The V end lost 4 bases, the J end lost 4 bases, and 9 bases lay between the germline ends. From germline, CDR1 is SGHDT and CDR2 YYEEEE. The CDR3 contains 13 residues. In nucleotides, the CDR3 is TGTGCCAGCAGCCTGCTCAGTAATCAGCCCCAGCATTTT. It translates to CASSLLSNQPQHF.

This CDR3 reads CASSLPSGTSGLTYEQYF. In DNA form, the CDR3 reads TGTGCCAGCAGCTTACCCTCCGGGACTAGCGGGCTCACCTACGAGCAGTACTTC. The J gene is TRBJ2-7, the V gene TRBV7-9; 12 bases fit TRBD2. The V segment lost 2 bases and the J segment 2 bases; nucleotides outside the gene matches: 10. The CDR3 totals 18 residues. Per the germline V gene, CDR1 is SEHNR and CDR2 is FQNEAQ (reference sequence). The complete variable domain, with remaining parts taken from reference TRBV7-9 and TRBJ2-7, reads DTGVSQNPRHKITKRGQNVTFRCDPISEHNRLYWYRQTLGQGPEFLTYFQNEAQLEKSRLLSDRFSAERPKGSFSTLEIQRTEQGDSAMYLCASSLPSGTSGLTYEQYFGPGTRLTVT.